The entry below gives a single TCR beta chain sequence along with its context. PCR used 60 Vbeta primers and 13 Jbeta primers. Data came from immunoSEQ multiplex PCR; TCRdb stores just in-frame clones and leaves some out. The table shows roughly 48,000 clones, with around 70% occurring only once. Trimming removed 7 bases from V and 1 base from J; junction bases left unmatched: 5. The CDR3 has 15 residues. CDR1 and CDR2 from the germline V gene are MNHNS and SASEGT. The data stem from a study of cytomegalovirus exposure and HLA in healthy donors. Study background: Unique TCR beta sequences numbering approximately 120 million came from 150 million to 200 million T cells in an earlier analysis.

This clonotype originated in a man aged 18 to 30 in good health and CMV-seronegative. The sample consisted of PBMCs. The chain carries TRBV6-1 and TRBJ1-5, with 9 nucleotides matching TRBD1. CDR3 bases: TGTGCCAGCACCCTCGGACAGGGGAGCAATCAGCCCCAGCATTTT. Translation gives CASTLGQGSNQPQHF.